This TCR beta chain was found in a study of cytotoxic CD8 clonotypes in ibrutinib-treated CLL. Study summary: Average yields of approximately 260,000 productive templates and tens of thousands of productive rearrangements characterized the samples. Study-level results: Once treatment began, public clonotypes, which were uncommon, contracted or stayed stable. Clonality was higher at baseline than in age-matched healthy donors and tracked circulating CD8+ T-cell counts. An increase in clonality occurred at ibrutinib response, followed by a return toward baseline at progression.

The CDR3 covers 16 residues. Produced via immunoSEQ multiplex PCR; TCRdb's table is partial and in-frame only. The sample has around 160,000 clones, around nine tenths seen once. On this clone itself: As yet, its antigen is unknown.

Sample: PBMCs, taken at disease progression, from a patient treated with ibrutinib. This clonotype was sampled from a human donor with chronic lymphocytic leukemia. The rearrangement uses TRBV12-2 and TRBJ1-5; no check of the table's D call, TRBD1, against the DNA was made. TRBV12-2 is a documented pseudogene. For the CDR3, the DNA is TGTGCAAGTCGCTTAGGGGACAGAATTAGCAATCAGCCCCAGCATTTT. Translation: CASRLGDRISNQPQHF.